These 21 T cell receptor beta chains came from one sample sequenced in a study of T cell clonality in common variable immunodeficiency. Points from the study as a whole: Fewer deletions and N-nucleotide insertions were reportedly seen in common variable immunodeficiency TCR beta sequences.

What these receptors recognize is not known. Libraries were prepared by immunoSEQ multiplex PCR; TCRdb keeps only in-frame clonotypes and omits some of them. The sample holds tens of thousands of clones, and no clone turns up only once. Sequenced sample: peripheral blood mononuclear cells. The receptors originated from a human donor with common variable immunodeficiency.

In the case of this clone: The read comes to an end 3 residues before the CDR3 does, leaving the germline J gene to fill in the end. The chain employs TRBV18 and TRBJ1-1, with D possibly being TRBD1 (5 bases). The V gene lost 4 bases and the J gene lost 7 bases, with 7 bases spanning the gap. The germline V gene has CDR1 KGHSH and CDR2 LQKENI. The CDR3 is 11 amino acids. CDR3 DNA (partial): TGTGCCAGCTCACGAGGGGATGAA. Translation: CASSRGDE. The CDR3 in its entirety is CASSRGDEAFF.

Remarks on this clone: The read comes to an end 3 residues before the CDR3 does, leaving the germline J gene to fill in the end. The J gene is TRBJ2-3, the V gene TRBV7-3; TRBD1 might be the D (5 bases). Trimming took 0 bases from V and 3 from J, leaving 7 bases between them. CDR1 is SGHTA and CDR2 is FQGTGA in the germline V gene. The CDR3 is 14 residues long. CDR3 DNA, as far as it was read: TGTGCCAGCAGCTTAACATCAGGGACAGATACG. Translation gives CASSLTSGTDT. The full CDR3 reads CASSLTSGTDTQYF.

This clone has just a few counts. The read finishes 3 residues shy of the CDR3 end, and the germline J gene is used to complete it. V is TRBV6-2 or TRBV6-3 and J is TRBJ1-2; D is unresolved. This CDR3 is 13 amino acids long. CDR1 and CDR2 from the germline V gene are MNHEY and SVGEGT. Partial CDR3 DNA: TGTGCCAGCAGCCTCGAGGGCGCGGGCGGC. The encoded protein is CASSLEGAGG. The whole CDR3 protein reads CASSLEGAGGYTF.

This clone was seen ten or more times. The read halts 3 residues ahead of the CDR3 end, with the missing end drawn from the germline J gene. This chain links TRBV11-2 with TRBJ1-2; maybe TRBD1 (5 bases). The length of the CDR3 is 15 residues. Looked up from germline, CDR1 is SGHAT and CDR2 is FQNNGV. The V end was cut by 1 base, the J end by 3 bases, with 12 bases between. The CDR3 bases that were read are TGTGCCAGCAGCTTAGTGAGACAGACCCACTATGGC. Translation gives CASSLVRQTHYG. The complete CDR3 protein is CASSLVRQTHYGYTF.

This clone has at least ten counts. The sequence runs out 3 residues before the end of the CDR3; the remainder is reconstructed from the germline J gene. The V gene is TRBV6-1, the J gene TRBJ2-3, with D uncertain. CDR1 MNHNS and CDR2 SASEGT come from the germline V gene. The V end was cut by 3 bases, the J end by 0 bases, with 10 bases between. This CDR3 region has 15 residues. Incomplete CDR3 DNA: TGTGCCAGCAGTGATATCCCTACTAGCACAGATACG. Its translation is CASSDIPTSTDT. The entire CDR3 sequence reads CASSDIPTSTDTQYF.

Concerning this clone: The missing CDR3 end, 3 residues past where the read stops, is filled in from the germline J gene. The V call is TRBV7-6, the J call TRBJ2-5, with 9 bases that match TRBD1. J lost 5 bases, V lost 0 bases, and 7 bases had no gene match. The CDR3 is made up of 16 amino acids. The V gene's germline CDR1 is SGHVS and CDR2 FNYEAQ. CDR3 protein: CASSLAGQGVRETQYF. The DNA read from the CDR3 is TGTGCCAGCAGCTTAGCGGGACAGGGAGTTAGGGAGACC.

Details on this clone: Read sequence stops 3 residues before the CDR3 end, and the germline J gene provides the missing end. This chain connects TRBV6-2 or TRBV6-3 to TRBJ2-7, with a possible D match to TRBD2 (5 bases). The CDR3 loop spans 13 amino acids. Germline CDR1 and CDR2: MNHEY and SVGEGT. Trimming cost V 6 bases and J 6 bases, with 15 bases left between them. The CDR3 bases that were read are TGTGCCAGCAGGTCACTAGGGATTATCGAG. Residues: CASRSLGIIE. The CDR3 reads in full as CASRSLGIIEQYF.

Of note for this clone: The CDR3 end falls 3 residues outside the read, so it is completed with the germline J gene. The chain employs TRBV11-2 and TRBJ2-5; D remains unclear. The V and J ends lost 2 bases and 6 bases respectively, with 7 bases between them. CDR1 and CDR2 (germline): SGHAT, FQNNGV. This CDR3 contains 12 residues. CDR3 residues: CASSLSLKTQYF. The CDR3 DNA, read in part, is TGTGCCAGCAGCTTATCTCTTAAGACC.

This clone was detected a few times. Read coverage stops 3 residues before the CDR3 terminus; the germline J gene supplies the remainder. The rearrangement links TRBV6-2 or TRBV6-3 to TRBJ1-1; D gene uncertain. Germline V gene lookup returns CDR1 MNHEY and CDR2 SVGEGT. CDR3 length: 13 residues. V lost 2 bases and J lost 7, with 11 bases in between. CDR3 DNA, as far as it was read: TGTGCCAGCAGTTACACCGCTAAAATTGAA. It codes for CASSYTAKIE. The entire CDR3 is CASSYTAKIEAFF.

Details on this clone: The read terminates 3 residues ahead of where the CDR3 ends, so the germline J gene completes it. The chain is built from TRBV6-2 or TRBV6-3 and TRBJ1-1, with TRBD1 identical over 8 bases. CDR1 and CDR2 (germline): MNHEY, SVGEGT. Unmatched junction bases numbered 6, after V lost 4 bases and J lost 5 bases. This CDR3 has 14 residues. The sequenced CDR3 bases are TGTGCCAGCAGTTTCCAGGGGGCCGGGACTGAA. Its translation is CASSFQGAGTE. The entire CDR3 reads CASSFQGAGTEAFF.

This chain's CDR3 is CASSPTGTGAGMNGYTF. The CDR3 bases that were read are TGTGCCAGCAGTCCAACCGGGACAGGGGCCGGCATGAACGGC. The chain links TRBV7-3 to TRBJ1-2, with 10 bases identical to TRBD1. Read coverage stops 3 residues before the CDR3 terminus; the germline J gene supplies the remainder. CDR1 SGHTA and CDR2 FQGTGA come from the germline V gene. The CDR3 is 17 residues long.

This clone showed up just a few times. The CDR3 is cut off 3 residues early in the read; its end comes from the germline J gene. V usage is TRBV2 and J usage is TRBJ2-5; TRBD2 is a possible D gene (5 bases). V lost 7 bases to trimming and J lost 5 bases, with 17 bases between them. CDR3 length: 14 amino acids. The germline V gene has CDR1 SNHLY and CDR2 FYNNEI. CDR3 sequence: CASTSQRRGETQYF. The CDR3 bases that were read are TGTGCCAGCACCTCCCAACGCCGAGGGGAGACC. The variable domain in full, completed from reference TRBV2 and TRBJ2-5, reads EPEVTQTPSHQVTQMGQEVILRCVPISNHLYFYWYRQILGQKVEFLVSFYNNEISEKSEIFDDQFSVERPDGSNFTLKIRSTKLEDSAMYFCASTSQRRGETQYFGPGTRLLVL.

This clone appeared many times. The CDR3 extends 3 residues past the end of the read, so its final part is completed from the germline J gene. The rearrangement links TRBV5-1 to TRBJ2-7; D gene uncertain. CDR1 SGHRS and CDR2 YFSETQ come from the germline V gene. The CDR3 length is 11 residues. The ends were cut back, 0 bases at V and 6 bases at J, with 4 bases in the middle. CDR3 region: CASSLAGEQYF. The sequenced part of the CDR3 DNA is TGCGCCAGCAGCTTGGCCGGCGAG.

This clone was counted many times. The sequence runs out 3 residues before the end of the CDR3; the remainder is reconstructed from the germline J gene. The chain has TRBV19 and TRBJ2-1; D call uncertain. Germline CDR1 LNHDA, CDR2 SQIVND (reference sequence). This CDR3 contains 13 residues. Trimming removed 4 bases from V and 2 bases from J, with 6 bases in between. The CDR3 reads CASSTSPYNEQFF. CDR3 DNA (partial): TGTGCCAGTAGTACGAGCCCCTACAATGAG.

Turning to this clone: The CDR3 goes on 3 residues after the read ends, and that part is filled in from the germline J gene. The rearrangement links TRBV20-1 to TRBJ1-5; TRBD1 might be the D (5 bases). CDR1 is DFQATT and CDR2 is SNEGSKA in the germline V gene (reference sequence). Trimming removed 5 bases at V and 4 bases at J, with 9 bases between. This CDR3 contains 12 residues. The CDR3 protein is CSAVGGNQPQHF. The CDR3 DNA, read in part, is TGCAGTGCTGTGGGGGGGAATCAGCCC.

Points on this clone: The read is 3 residues too short to cover the CDR3 end, so that end is filled in from the germline J gene. The chain recombines TRBV7-2 with TRBJ1-2, with 7 nucleotides matching TRBD1. The CDR3 has 13 residues. V lost 3 bases, J lost 4 bases, and 2 bases stayed unmatched. Per germline, CDR1 SGHTA and CDR2 FQGNSA. The CDR3 protein is CASSFGTAYGYTF. The part of the CDR3 DNA that was read is TGTGCCAGCAGCTTCGGGACAGCCTATGGC.

On this clone: The read falls 3 residues short of the CDR3 end, and the missing part is taken from the germline J gene. This chain joins TRBV6-1 and TRBJ1-2; D call uncertain. V lost 4 bases to trimming and J lost 1 base, with 4 bases between them. This CDR3 region has 12 residues. Germline V lookup: CDR1 MNHNS, CDR2 SASEGT. The CDR3 protein is CASSVDNYGYTF. The CDR3 bases that were read are TGTGCCAGCAGTGTAGATAACTATGGC.

This clone was recorded many times. Read data end 3 residues before the CDR3 end; the end is taken from the germline J gene. The V and J genes are TRBV18 and TRBJ2-3; D not certain. V shed 4 bases and J shed 2 bases, with 10 bases lying between them. CDR1 and CDR2 from the germline V gene are KGHSH and LQKENI. The CDR3 contains 14 residues. The CDR3 bases that were read are TGTGCCAGCTCACTCTTATCCCCCACAGATACG. Translation: CASSLLSPTDT. In full, the CDR3 is CASSLLSPTDTQYF.

For this clone: The read terminates 3 residues before the CDR3 end, so the remaining end is supplied by the germline J gene. The chain couples TRBV18 to TRBJ1-2; D is undetermined. V lost 2 bases to trimming and J lost 1 base, with 5 bases between them. CDR3 length: 13 amino acids. Per germline, CDR1 KGHSH and CDR2 LQKENI. The DNA read from the CDR3 is TGTGCCAGCTCACCAGGCGGTAACTATGGC. Its protein is CASSPGGNYG. The whole CDR3 reads CASSPGGNYGYTF.

With regard to this clone: The CDR3 extends 3 residues past the end of the read, so its final part is completed from the germline J gene. This chain uses TRBV18 with TRBJ1-1, with D perhaps TRBD1 (5 bases). Germline loops: CDR1 KGHSH, CDR2 LQKENI. The CDR3 contains 11 residues. CDR3 bases read: TGTGCCAGCTCACTCTCAGGGGAA. Its translation: CASSLSGE. The complete CDR3 reads CASSLSGEAFF.

About this clone itself: The read falls 3 residues short of the CDR3 end, and the missing part is taken from the germline J gene. The chain has TRBV7-2 and TRBJ1-4; D might be TRBD1 (5 bases). The CDR3 covers 14 residues. Looked up from germline, CDR1 is SGHTA and CDR2 is FQGNSA. Deletions cut 5 bases from V and 4 bases from J, with 11 bases between. CDR3 region: CASSQAGHNEKLFF. The DNA read from the CDR3 is TGTGCCAGCAGCCAGGCGGGGCATAATGAAAAA.